The 27 T cell receptor beta chains presented below share a single source sample, sequenced in a study of memory CD4+ T cells and cytomegalovirus serostatus. Single viable CD3+CD4+CD8-CD45RO+ cells were sorted as the memory CD4+ T cells. The protocol was immunoSEQ multiplex PCR, while the TCRdb copy is restricted to in-frame clones and leaves out a portion. Here the sample spans about 52,000 clones, about 86% being singletons. Sample: memory CD4+ T cells from blood. The receptors stem from an adult in good health and CMV-seropositive.

V gene TRBV20-1 combines with J gene TRBJ1-2; TRBD1 might be the D (5 bases). V lost 2 bases and J lost 8, with 9 bases in between. CDR1 is DFQATT, CDR2 SNEGSKA, per germline (reference sequence). The CDR3 spans 11 residues. The CDR3 spells CSARYGTGYTF. The DNA of the CDR3 is TGCAGTGCTAGATACGGGACGGGCTACACCTTC.

The V and J genes are TRBV27 and TRBJ1-4; 9 bases line up with TRBD1. Germline CDR1 and CDR2: MNHEY and SMNVEV (reference sequence). The CDR3 runs 14 residues. The V and J ends lost 6 bases and 8 bases, in that order; junction bases with no gene match: 7. The CDR3 spells CASSPGQGREKLFF. CDR3 coding DNA: TGTGCCAGCAGCCCCGGACAGGGGAGGGAAAAACTGTTTTTT.

The chain employs TRBV2 and TRBJ1-1; D is possibly TRBD1 (5 bases). CDR1 and CDR2 from the germline V gene are SNHLY and FYNNEI. Trimming took off 3 bases at V and 0 bases at J, with 11 bases between the two ends. This CDR3 is 15 amino acids long. The CDR3: CASSDQGRMNTEAFF. Here the CDR3 DNA reads TGTGCCAGCAGTGATCAGGGTAGGATGAACACTGAAGCTTTCTTT. Combining the CDR3 with reference TRBV2 and TRBJ1-1 gives the whole variable domain EPEVTQTPSHQVTQMGQEVILRCVPISNHLYFYWYRQILGQKVEFLVSFYNNEISEKSEIFDDQFSVERPDGSNFTLKIRSTKLEDSAMYFCASSDQGRMNTEAFFGQGTRLTVV.

Points on this clone: This CDR3 is also generated by other DNA sequences in the sample. The chain has TRBV5-1 and TRBJ1-1; 11 nucleotides match TRBD1. Losses at the gene ends were 4 bases for V and 0 bases for J; bases not matched to a gene: 2. Per the germline V gene, CDR1 is SGHRS and CDR2 is YFSETQ. There are 15 residues in the CDR3. This CDR3 is CASSRDRGMNTEAFF. The CDR3 DNA follows: TGCGCCAGCAGCAGGGACAGGGGGATGAACACTGAAGCTTTCTTT.

For the CDR3, the DNA is TGTGCCAGCAGCGAGCGGGGCAATCAGCCCCAGCATTTT. Its protein product is CASSERGNQPQHF. The rearrangement uses TRBV9 and TRBJ1-5; D gene unclear. Trimming took 3 bases from V and 2 from J, leaving 6 bases between them. CDR1 is SGDLS, CDR2 YYNGEE, per germline. CDR3 length: 13 amino acids.

The rearrangement links TRBV7-2 to TRBJ2-1; TRBD1 aligns across 8 bases. CDR3 length equals 14 residues. The germline V gene has CDR1 SGHTA and CDR2 FQGNSA. Unmatched junction bases numbered 5, after V lost 5 bases and J lost 5 bases. The chain's CDR3 is CASSPQTGDNEQFF. The CDR3 nucleotides are TGTGCCAGCAGCCCTCAGACAGGGGACAATGAGCAGTTCTTC.

The J gene is TRBJ2-7, the V gene TRBV18; D is ambiguous. The CDR3 runs 15 residues. Germline CDR1 KGHSH, CDR2 LQKENI. V was clipped by 4 bases and J by 1 base, with 14 bases between them. CDR3 region: CASSRMDGFSYEQYF. The DNA for the CDR3 is TGTGCCAGCTCACGGATGGACGGATTTTCCTACGAGCAGTACTTC.

V gene TRBV29-1 combines with J gene TRBJ2-1, with TRBD1 matching 8 bases. The CDR3 loop spans 13 amino acids. Trimming cost V 7 bases and J 7 bases; bases outside gene matches: 9. Germline CDR1 reads SQVTM; CDR2 reads ANQGSEA. The DNA of the CDR3 is TGCAGCGCTGGGGGACAGGTCTGGAATGAGCAGTTCTTC. Amino acids: CSAGGQVWNEQFF.

This clone was observed a few times. The chain joins TRBV6-5 to TRBJ2-3; 9 bases match TRBD2. CDR1 and CDR2 from the germline V gene are MNHEY and SVGAGI. This CDR3 region has 16 residues. With 2 bases clipped from V and 5 bases from J, the junction kept 8 bases outside the gene matches. As DNA, the CDR3 is TGTGCCAGCAGTTACAGGGGCGGGGGGGGCGGAGATACGCAGTATTTT. This encodes CASSYRGGGGGDTQYF.

The V and J genes are TRBV5-1 and TRBJ1-2, with a weak D call TRBD1 (5 bases). This CDR3 is 17 amino acids long. CDR1 is SGHRS, CDR2 YFSETQ, per germline. V shed 4 bases and J shed 4 bases, with 23 bases lying between them. The CDR3, as DNA: TGCGCCAGCAGCCCTGGGCAGGGAGTGGATGGCTTCTATGGCTACACCTTC. It translates to CASSPGQGVDGFYGYTF.

This clone is a singleton in its sample. The chain carries TRBV28 and TRBJ1-4; 12 bases line up with TRBD1. V shed 7 bases and J 16 bases; nucleotides not matched to a gene: 16. The germline V gene encodes CDR1 MDHEN and CDR2 SYDVKM. The CDR3 contains 15 residues. This CDR3 is CASKAPGTGGFEPFF. CDR3 nucleotides: TGTGCCAGCAAGGCACCGGGGACAGGGGGCTTTGAACCGTTTTTT.

The chain uses TRBV19 and TRBJ1-2, with no clear D. V was trimmed by 4 bases and J by 3 bases, leaving 9 bases between them. The CDR3 has 13 residues. Per germline, CDR1 LNHDA and CDR2 SQIVND (reference sequence). CDR3 sequence: CASSNQKYYGYTF. DNA for the CDR3: TGTGCCAGTAGTAACCAGAAATACTATGGCTACACCTTC.

This chain links TRBV6-1 with TRBJ2-1; 9 nucleotides align to TRBD2. The CDR3 extends over 14 amino acids. J lost 6 bases, V lost 6 bases, and 6 bases had no gene match. Germline-derived CDR1 and CDR2 are MNHNS and SASEGT. The CDR3 loop reads CASRAGTSFNEQFF. The CDR3 DNA reads as TGTGCCAGCAGGGCCGGGACTAGCTTCAATGAGCAGTTCTTC.

The chain joins TRBV4-1 to TRBJ1-1; D call uncertain. Per germline, CDR1 MGHRA and CDR2 YSYEKL. V was clipped by 5 bases and J by 6 bases, with 22 bases between them. The CDR3 runs 16 residues. CDR3 DNA sequence: TGCGCCAGCAGCGTCAGCGGGGAATCGGGGTACGCTGAAGCTTTCTTT. It translates to CASSVSGESGYAEAFF.

The chain recombines TRBV19 with TRBJ1-5; D call uncertain. Germline assignment: CDR1 LNHDA and CDR2 SQIVND (reference sequence). V lost 2 bases to trimming and J lost 7 bases, with 9 bases between them. CDR3 size: 13 residues. The CDR3 region is CASSIQERQPQHF. The CDR3 DNA reads TGTGCCAGTAGTATACAGGAAAGGCAGCCCCAGCATTTT.

The V call is TRBV5-5, the J call TRBJ1-1; a weak D match, TRBD1 (5 bases). The CDR3 has 14 amino acids. Trimming removed 0 bases from V and 10 bases from J, with 16 bases in between. Germline V lookup: CDR1 SGHKS, CDR2 YYEKEE (reference sequence). The CDR3 loop reads CASSLVTGPGRAFF. DNA of the CDR3: TGTGCCAGCAGCTTGGTAACAGGCCCAGGCAGAGCTTTCTTT.

The chain has TRBV11-2 and TRBJ2-1, with D perhaps matching TRBD1 (7 bases). The CDR3 spans 12 residues. In germline, CDR1 is SGHAT, CDR2 FQNNGV. The V and J ends lost 3 bases and 9 bases respectively, with 9 bases between them. The chain's CDR3 is CASSFQGGEQFF. CDR3 sequence (DNA): TGTGCCAGCAGCTTCCAGGGGGGTGAGCAGTTCTTC.

V is TRBV20-1 and J is TRBJ2-7; the D call may be TRBD1 or TRBD2 (6 bases each). The length of the CDR3 is 11 residues. In germline, CDR1 is DFQATT, CDR2 SNEGSKA (reference sequence). V was clipped by 6 bases and J by 10 bases, with 16 bases between them. CDR3 sequence: CSARGADPQYF. CDR3 in DNA: TGCAGTGCGAGGGGGGCGGACCCCCAGTACTTC.

CDR3 DNA sequence: TGCAGCGTGGCGGACAGGGCTCCTGAAGCTTTCTTT. Protein: CSVADRAPEAFF. The chain joins TRBV29-1 to TRBJ1-1, with TRBD1 matching over 8 bases. This CDR3 has 12 residues. Germline V gene lookup returns CDR1 SQVTM and CDR2 ANQGSEA. J lost 6 bases, V lost 6 bases, and 6 bases had no gene match.

The V and J genes are TRBV18 and TRBJ2-7, with unresolved D. Trimming took 2 bases from V and 6 from J, leaving 8 bases between them. This CDR3 region has 12 residues. Germline V gene data show CDR1 as KGHSH and CDR2 as LQKENI. The DNA of the CDR3 is TGTGCCAGCTCACCATGGTCCCTCGAGCAGTACTTC. Translating gives CASSPWSLEQYF.

The chain couples TRBV7-2 to TRBJ2-7; no reliable D call. Germline V gene sequence: CDR1 SGHTA, CDR2 FQGNSA. The CDR3 extends over 16 amino acids. Trimming cost V 2 bases and J 0 bases, with 14 bases left between them. The CDR3 is CASSLSSADLSYEQYF. CDR3 DNA: TGTGCCAGCAGCTTAAGTTCGGCAGACCTCTCCTACGAGCAGTACTTC.

This sequence joins TRBV7-2 and TRBJ1-2; D unresolved. The germline gives CDR1 SGHTA, CDR2 FQGNSA. The CDR3 has 14 amino acids. V gave up 3 bases and J gave up 0 bases, with 8 bases separating them. CDR3 amino acids: CASSFAASNYGYTF. The DNA of the CDR3 is TGTGCCAGCAGCTTTGCGGCGTCTAACTATGGCTACACCTTC.

The chain is built from TRBV5-1 and TRBJ2-1; D unclear. The CDR3 loop spans 15 amino acids. Germline assignment: CDR1 SGHRS and CDR2 YFSETQ. V lost 1 base, J lost 1 base, and 9 bases lay in between. The CDR3 loop is CASSLTLQSYNEQFF. The DNA for the CDR3 is TGCGCCAGCAGCTTGACTCTCCAGTCCTACAATGAGCAGTTCTTC.

In DNA form, the CDR3 reads TGTGCCAGCAGCCTAATAATTGGGGCAGGGGAGCAGTTCTTC. It is translated as CASSLIIGAGEQFF. The rearrangement joins TRBV6-4 to TRBJ2-1, with D perhaps matching TRBD1 (5 bases). Germline CDR1 MRHNA, CDR2 SNTAGT. The CDR3 loop spans 14 amino acids. V lost 6 bases and J 10 bases, leaving 19 bases between the germline ends.

V usage is TRBV5-1 and J usage is TRBJ2-4; TRBD1 matches at 9 bases. Germline lookup yields CDR1 SGHRS and CDR2 YFSETQ. Trimming removed 4 bases from V and 0 bases from J; junction bases left unmatched: 8. The CDR3 has 17 amino acids. CDR3 loop: CASSLWDRALAKNIQYF. The CDR3 nucleotides read TGCGCCAGCAGCCTATGGGACAGGGCTCTAGCCAAAAACATTCAGTACTTC.

V and J are TRBV7-8 and TRBJ1-1; TRBD1 is a possible D gene (5 bases). The CDR3 sequence is 14 residues long. Germline V lookup: CDR1 SGHVS, CDR2 FQNEAQ. V lost 3 bases and J 5 bases, leaving 13 bases between the germline ends. The CDR3 loop reads CASSFGGGGTEAFF. CDR3 DNA sequence: TGTGCCAGCAGCTTCGGGGGGGGAGGGACTGAAGCTTTCTTT.

This clone has only one observation. V usage is TRBV28 and J usage is TRBJ1-4; tentative D call: TRBD1 (5 bases). The length of the CDR3 is 14 residues. CDR1 is MDHEN, CDR2 SYDVKM, per germline. Deletions cut 5 bases from V and 6 bases from J, with 13 bases between. In DNA form, the CDR3 reads TGTGCCAGCAGTACGGGGGGGAGGGATGAAAAACTGTTTTTT. Protein sequence: CASSTGGRDEKLFF.